Listed below are T cell receptor beta chains from one sample, sequenced in a study of CD8 T cells in ankylosing spondylitis. TCRdb re-derived calls from the 5' RACE reads in MiXCR, one entry per CDR3 protein. The sample holds 300,000 to 400,000 distinct CDR3 sequences; approximately 20% are singletons and the top ten take about a sixth. The sequenced sample consisted of blood, either unsorted or a sorted T cell fraction (not recorded which). These receptors originate from a male donor with ankylosing spondylitis. The CDR3 runs from the conserved cysteine through the conserved F or W. D genes are given only for firm matches. The size of a clone is reported for some rows only, either as once, few or many, or as a class for expanded clones.

j_gene,abundance,len,v_gene,d_gene,CDR3aa,CDR3nt
TRBJ1-1,NA,15,TRBV6-1,NA,CASTLREDSPFQRAF,TGTGCCAGCACCTTACGGGAGGACAGCCCCTTCCAGCGGGCCTTT
TRBJ2-2,NA,19,TRBV24-1,NA,CATSDWVGSHLSNTGELFF,TGTGCCACCAGTGATTGGGTCGGGAGCCACCTATCCAACACCGGGGAGCTGTTTTTT
TRBJ2-7,few,17,TRBV4-1,TRBD1,CASSQDRRDRSSYEQYF,TGCGCCAGCAGCCAAGATAGGCGGGACAGGAGCTCCTACGAGCAGTACTTC
TRBJ2-1,NA,16,TRBV7-2,NA,CASSSPSLGAGNEQFF,TGTGCCAGCAGCTCCCCTAGTCTGGGGGCGGGGAATGAGCAGTTCTTC
TRBJ1-2,NA,15,TRBV18,NA,CASSPEGTLDYGYTF,TGTGCCAGCTCACCGGAGGGTACTCTTGACTATGGCTACACCTTC
TRBJ1-1,few,13,TRBV3-1,NA,CASSQDLGRRAFF,TGTGCCAGCAGCCAAGATCTTGGGCGGCGGGCTTTCTTT
TRBJ2-5,NA,13,TRBV2,NA,CASALQGWETQYF,TGTGCCAGCGCCCTGCAGGGTTGGGAGACCCAGTACTTC
TRBJ2-2,few,13,TRBV10-2,NA,CASGGVGSGELFF,TGCGCCAGCGGGGGTGTGGGGTCCGGGGAGCTGTTTTTT
TRBJ2-5,NA,15,TRBV12-3/TRBV12-4,NA,CASSLGSGVGETQYF,TGTGCCAGCAGTTTAGGCTCAGGGGTGGGAGAGACCCAGTACTTC
TRBJ2-2,NA,14,TRBV6-2/TRBV6-3,TRBD2,CASWPSGISGELFF,TGTGCCAGCTGGCCTAGCGGGATATCCGGGGAGCTGTTTTTT
TRBJ1-2,many,12,TRBV29-1,NA,CSVGVLNYGYTF,TGCAGCGTTGGCGTCTTGAACTATGGCTACACCTTC
TRBJ1-2,few,12,TRBV29-1,NA,CSVEEWQKGYTF,TGCAGCGTTGAGGAGTGGCAGAAGGGCTACACCTTC
TRBJ1-3,few,14,TRBV10-3,NA,CAIKDPVSGNTIYF,TGTGCCATCAAGGACCCCGTATCTGGAAACACCATATATTTT
TRBJ2-3,once,14,TRBV20-1,TRBD2,CSARVSGIRVAQYF,TGCAGTGCTAGAGTGAGCGGGATTCGAGTTGCGCAGTATTTT
TRBJ1-2,few,16,TRBV29-1,TRBD1,CSVEVRRTGGLYGYTF,TGCAGCGTTGAAGTTAGAAGGACAGGAGGGTTGTATGGCTACACCTTC
TRBJ2-3,NA,16,TRBV5-5,NA,CASSPPTATSTDTQYF,TGTGCCAGCAGTCCACCGACAGCTACTAGCACAGATACGCAGTATTTT
TRBJ1-5,few,15,TRBV12-3/TRBV12-4,TRBD1,CASNRDSRLNQPQHF,TGTGCCAGCAACCGGGACAGCCGACTGAATCAGCCCCAGCATTTT
TRBJ2-1,few,13,TRBV20-1,NA,CSAGGTAGNEQFF,TGCAGTGCTGGAGGGACAGCCGGAAATGAGCAGTTCTTC
TRBJ2-3,NA,14,TRBV18,NA,CASSPLRGKDTQYF,TGTGCCAGCTCACCACTTAGGGGAAAGGATACGCAGTATTTT
TRBJ2-1,NA,15,TRBV10-3,TRBD2,CAISEYSSGSDEQFF,TGTGCCATCAGTGAGTACTCTAGCGGGAGTGATGAGCAGTTCTTC
TRBJ1-5,NA,16,TRBV28,NA,CASSRGAGASNQAQHF,TGTGCCAGCAGCCGTGGGGCCGGCGCTAGCAATCAAGCCCAGCATTTT
TRBJ1-2,NA,14,TRBV28,NA,CASSLRGRPYGYTF,TGTGCCAGCAGTTTAAGGGGCAGGCCTTATGGCTACACCTTC
TRBJ1-6,NA,14,TRBV10-3,TRBD1,CAISPQGVNSPLHF,TGTGCCATCAGCCCCCAGGGGGTCAATTCACCCCTCCACTTT
TRBJ2-7,NA,13,TRBV18,NA,CASSPIRGYEQYF,TGTGCCAGCTCACCCATCAGGGGCTACGAGCAGTACTTC
TRBJ2-2,NA,15,TRBV7-3,NA,CASSSQPRPTGELFF,TGTGCCAGCAGCTCACAGCCTCGACCCACCGGGGAGCTGTTTTTT
TRBJ2-2,few,16,TRBV6-5,NA,CASSLKGGSPTGELFF,TGTGCCAGCAGCTTAAAAGGGGGAAGTCCCACCGGGGAGCTGTTTTTT
TRBJ2-5,NA,13,TRBV15,NA,CATSRGPPGAQYF,TGTGCCACCAGCAGAGGTCCTCCCGGGGCCCAGTACTTC
TRBJ2-1,few,12,TRBV12-3/TRBV12-4,NA,CASSFKRNEQFF,TGTGCCAGCAGTTTTAAGAGGAATGAGCAGTTCTTC
TRBJ2-1,NA,14,TRBV7-3,NA,CASSPGAPYNEQFF,TGTGCCAGCAGCCCCGGGGCCCCGTACAATGAGCAGTTCTTC
TRBJ2-3,NA,15,TRBV5-1,NA,CASSWSPGAANTQYF,TGCGCCAGCAGCTGGAGCCCCGGGGCGGCAAATACGCAGTATTTT
TRBJ2-7,NA,14,TRBV18,NA,CASSPMLETYEQYF,TGTGCCAGCTCACCAATGCTGGAGACCTACGAGCAGTACTTC
TRBJ1-2,NA,13,TRBV20-1,NA,CSARGVRNYGYTF,TGCAGTGCTAGAGGCGTCCGAAACTATGGCTACACCTTC
TRBJ1-2,NA,14,TRBV19,NA,CASSIAQAGQGYTF,TGTGCCAGTAGTATAGCCCAGGCGGGCCAGGGCTACACCTTC
TRBJ2-2,few,16,TRBV14,TRBD1,CASSARQGAIIGELFF,TGTGCCAGCAGCGCCCGACAGGGGGCTATAATCGGGGAGCTGTTTTTT
TRBJ1-2,NA,13,TRBV20-1,NA,CSASHGENYGYTF,TGCAGTGCTAGTCACGGGGAAAACTATGGCTACACCTTC
TRBJ1-1,few,16,TRBV9,TRBD1,CASSVGDRAMNTEAFF,TGTGCCAGCAGCGTAGGAGACAGGGCCATGAACACTGAAGCTTTCTTT
TRBJ1-2,NA,14,TRBV19,TRBD1,CASSIWDRGPGYTF,TGTGCCAGTAGTATCTGGGATAGGGGGCCTGGCTACACCTTC
TRBJ2-1,NA,14,TRBV28,TRBD1,CASLLRQGNNEQFF,TGTGCCAGTTTACTTAGACAGGGGAACAATGAGCAGTTCTTC
TRBJ2-7,few,13,TRBV20-1,TRBD2,CSARETSPFEQYF,TGCAGTGCTAGAGAGACTAGCCCCTTCGAGCAGTACTTC
TRBJ2-2,few,17,TRBV11-2,TRBD1,CASSLDRIDRVAGELFF,TGTGCCAGCAGCTTAGACCGGATTGACAGGGTGGCGGGGGAGCTGTTTTTT
TRBJ2-2,few,15,TRBV2,TRBD2,CASSVLAENTGELFF,TGTGCCAGCAGTGTCCTAGCGGAGAATACCGGGGAGCTGTTTTTT
TRBJ2-1,few,14,TRBV12-3/TRBV12-4,TRBD2,CASSPRGVRNEQFF,TGTGCCAGCAGCCCACGGGGGGTGAGAAATGAGCAGTTCTTC
TRBJ2-1,few,13,TRBV19,NA,CASNLLHGNEQFF,TGTGCCAGTAATCTCCTCCATGGGAATGAGCAGTTCTTC
TRBJ1-3,many,15,TRBV20-1,NA,CSARDRRSSGNTIYF,TGCAGTGCTAGAGATCGGCGGAGCTCTGGAAACACCATATATTTT
TRBJ2-2,NA,12,TRBV6-5,NA,CASSYFSGELFF,TGTGCCAGCAGTTACTTTTCCGGGGAGCTGTTTTTT
TRBJ2-1,few,17,TRBV21-1,NA,CASSPETGLENTNEQFF,TGTGCCAGCAGCCCTGAGACCGGACTCGAAAACACGAATGAGCAGTTCTTC